This T cell receptor beta chain was observed in a study of B cell selection in AIRE deficiency. Study-wide points: Only TCRbeta was sequenced; more than 35% of shared healthy Treg sequences appeared in Tconv. Only 9.3% of 3,000 to 4,500 shared Treg sequences were patient-specific; around 33% healthy-specific.

The regulatory T cell sort gate was CD4+CD25hiCD127low/negative. About this clone: Antigen: not known.

Repertoires were generated with immunoSEQ multiplex PCR, while TCRdb's copy carries only in-frame clones and drops some. The sample records around 26,000 clones, roughly 90% being singletons. The CDR3 loop spans 15 amino acids. V lost 5 bases, J lost 6 bases, and 19 bases lay in between. Per germline, CDR1 MNHEY and CDR2 SVGAGI. The sample comprised CD4+CD25+ Tregs sorted from PBMCs. The chain is built from TRBV6-5 and TRBJ1-2, with TRBD1 as a possible D gene (5 bases). The clonotype originates from a human donor in good health. The DNA for the CDR3 is TGTGCCAGCAGTCGCCAGGGTGCCCCGGTTGATGGCTACACCTTC. It translates to CASSRQGAPVDGYTF.